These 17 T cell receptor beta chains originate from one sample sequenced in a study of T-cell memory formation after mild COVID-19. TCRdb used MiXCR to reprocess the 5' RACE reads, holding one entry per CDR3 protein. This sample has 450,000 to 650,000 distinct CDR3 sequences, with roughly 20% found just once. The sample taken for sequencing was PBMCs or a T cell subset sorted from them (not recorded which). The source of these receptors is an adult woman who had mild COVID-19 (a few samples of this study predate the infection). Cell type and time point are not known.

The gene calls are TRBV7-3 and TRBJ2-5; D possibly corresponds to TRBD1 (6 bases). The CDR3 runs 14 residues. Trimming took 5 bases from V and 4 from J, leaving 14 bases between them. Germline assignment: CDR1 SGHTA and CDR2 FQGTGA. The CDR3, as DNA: TGTGCCAGCAGCAAACAGGGTCTCGGAGAGACCCAGTACTTC. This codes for CASSKQGLGETQYF.

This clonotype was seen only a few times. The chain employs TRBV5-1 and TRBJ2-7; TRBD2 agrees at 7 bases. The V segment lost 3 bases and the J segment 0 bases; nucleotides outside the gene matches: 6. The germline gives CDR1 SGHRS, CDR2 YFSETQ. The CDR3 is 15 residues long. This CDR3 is CASSSGTTGSYEQYF. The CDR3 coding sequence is TGCGCCAGCAGCTCCGGGACTACTGGCTCCTACGAGCAGTACTTC.

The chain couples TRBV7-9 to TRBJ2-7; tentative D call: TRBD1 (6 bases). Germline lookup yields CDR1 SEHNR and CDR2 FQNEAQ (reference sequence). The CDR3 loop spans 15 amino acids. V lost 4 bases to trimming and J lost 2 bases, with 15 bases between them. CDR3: CASSSITDSPYEQYF. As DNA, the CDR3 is TGTGCCAGCAGCTCTATAACGGACAGCCCCTACGAGCAGTACTTC.

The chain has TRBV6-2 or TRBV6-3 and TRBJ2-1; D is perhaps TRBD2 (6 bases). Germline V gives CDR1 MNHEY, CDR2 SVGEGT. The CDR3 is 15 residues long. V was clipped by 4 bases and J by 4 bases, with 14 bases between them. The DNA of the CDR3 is TGTGCCAGCAGTTGGTCGGGAGAGGATTACAATGAGCAGTTCTTC. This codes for CASSWSGEDYNEQFF.

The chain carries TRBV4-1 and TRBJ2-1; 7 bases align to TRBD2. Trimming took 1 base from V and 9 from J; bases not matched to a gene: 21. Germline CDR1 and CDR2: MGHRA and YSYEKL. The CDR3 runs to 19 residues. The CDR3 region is CASSQGRPEREEFHVEQFF. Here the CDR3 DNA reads TGCGCCAGCAGCCAAGGTAGGCCCGAGCGGGAAGAGTTTCACGTTGAGCAGTTCTTC.

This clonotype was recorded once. The CDR3 sequence: CSVGMPLENSPLHF. The CDR3, as DNA: TGCAGCGTCGGGATGCCATTAGAGAATTCACCCCTCCACTTT. The rearrangement uses TRBV29-1 and TRBJ1-6; D remains unclear. There are 14 residues in the CDR3. The germline V gene has CDR1 SQVTM and CDR2 ANQGSEA. V shed 6 bases and J shed 7 bases, with 16 bases lying between them.

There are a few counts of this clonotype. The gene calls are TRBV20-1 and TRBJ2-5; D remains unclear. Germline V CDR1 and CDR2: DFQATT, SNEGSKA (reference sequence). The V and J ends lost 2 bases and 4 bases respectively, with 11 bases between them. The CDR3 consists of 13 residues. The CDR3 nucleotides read TGCAGTGCTAGACTTGGAGCCCTAGAGACCCAGTACTTC. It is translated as CSARLGALETQYF.

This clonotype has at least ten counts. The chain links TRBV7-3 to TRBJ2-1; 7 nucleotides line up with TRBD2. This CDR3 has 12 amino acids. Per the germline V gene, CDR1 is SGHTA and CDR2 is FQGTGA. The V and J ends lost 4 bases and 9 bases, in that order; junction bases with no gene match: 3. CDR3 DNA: TGTGCCAGCAGCTCCGTAGCGGGTGAGCAGTTCTTC. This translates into CASSSVAGEQFF.

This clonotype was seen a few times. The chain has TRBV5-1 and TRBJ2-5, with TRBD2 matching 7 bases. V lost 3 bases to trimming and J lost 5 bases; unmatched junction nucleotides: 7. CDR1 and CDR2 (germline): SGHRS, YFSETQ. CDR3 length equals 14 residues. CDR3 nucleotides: TGCGCCAGCAGCTGGGAGGGAAGAGGGGAGACCCAGTACTTC. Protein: CASSWEGRGETQYF.

The CDR3 nucleotides are TGCGCCAGCAGCCAAGATATGTATAGCAATCAGCCCCAGCATTTT. Protein product: CASSQDMYSNQPQHF. The chain is built from TRBV4-1 and TRBJ1-5; unclear D gene. The CDR3 totals 15 residues. V was pared by 0 bases and J by 0 bases, with 6 bases between. Germline assignment: CDR1 MGHRA and CDR2 YSYEKL.

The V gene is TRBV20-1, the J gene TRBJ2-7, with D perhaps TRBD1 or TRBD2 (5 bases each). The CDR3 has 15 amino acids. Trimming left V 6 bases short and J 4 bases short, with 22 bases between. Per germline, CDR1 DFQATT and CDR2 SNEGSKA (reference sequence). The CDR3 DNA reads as TGCAGTGCGAGACCTCCGACAGTGGGGAGTTACGAGCAGTACTTC. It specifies CSARPPTVGSYEQYF.

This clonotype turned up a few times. The CDR3 sequence is CASSKPRGSSYEQYF. CDR3 nucleotide sequence: TGTGCCAGCAGCAAGCCCAGGGGCAGCTCCTACGAGCAGTACTTC. The gene calls are TRBV6-5 and TRBJ2-7; the D gene is possibly TRBD1 (6 bases). Trimming took 6 bases from V and 0 from J, leaving 15 bases between them. Germline V gene lookup returns CDR1 MNHEY and CDR2 SVGAGI. The CDR3 has 15 amino acids.

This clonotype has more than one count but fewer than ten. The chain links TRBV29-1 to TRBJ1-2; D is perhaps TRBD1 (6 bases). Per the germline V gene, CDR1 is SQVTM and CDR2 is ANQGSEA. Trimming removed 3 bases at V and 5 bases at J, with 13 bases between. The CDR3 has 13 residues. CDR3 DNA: TGCAGCGTTGACACAGGGATGAATTATGGCTACACCTTC. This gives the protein CSVDTGMNYGYTF.

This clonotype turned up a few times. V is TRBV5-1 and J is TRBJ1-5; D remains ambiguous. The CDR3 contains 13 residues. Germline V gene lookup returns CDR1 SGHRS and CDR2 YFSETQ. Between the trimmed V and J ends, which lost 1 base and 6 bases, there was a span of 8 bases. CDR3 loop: CASSLNKGQPQHF. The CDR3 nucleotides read TGCGCCAGCAGCTTGAATAAAGGTCAGCCCCAGCATTTT.

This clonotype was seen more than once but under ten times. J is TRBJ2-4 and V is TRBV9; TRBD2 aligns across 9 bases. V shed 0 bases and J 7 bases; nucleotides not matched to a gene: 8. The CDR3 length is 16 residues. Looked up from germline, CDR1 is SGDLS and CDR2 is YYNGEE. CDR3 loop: CASSVEGSGGRNIQYF. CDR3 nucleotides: TGTGCCAGCAGCGTAGAAGGTAGCGGGGGAAGGAACATTCAGTACTTC.

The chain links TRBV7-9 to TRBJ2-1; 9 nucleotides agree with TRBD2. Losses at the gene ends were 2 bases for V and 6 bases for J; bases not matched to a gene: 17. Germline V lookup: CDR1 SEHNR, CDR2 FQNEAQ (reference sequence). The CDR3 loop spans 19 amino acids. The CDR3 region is CASSLTVGLSGGQVNEQFF. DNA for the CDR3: TGTGCCAGCAGCTTAACGGTCGGACTAAGCGGGGGGCAGGTCAATGAGCAGTTCTTC. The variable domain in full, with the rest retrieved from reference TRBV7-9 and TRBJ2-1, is DTGVSQNPRHKITKRGQNVTFRCDPISEHNRLYWYRQTLGQGPEFLTYFQNEAQLEKSRLLSDRFSAERPKGSFSTLEIQRTEQGDSAMYLCASSLTVGLSGGQVNEQFFGPGTRLTVL.

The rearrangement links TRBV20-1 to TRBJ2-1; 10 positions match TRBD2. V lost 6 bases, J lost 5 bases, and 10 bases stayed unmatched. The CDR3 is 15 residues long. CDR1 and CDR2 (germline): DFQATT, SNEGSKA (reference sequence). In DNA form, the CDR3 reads TGCAGTGCGTGGGGAGGGACTAGCGTGGACAATGAGCAGTTCTTC. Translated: CSAWGGTSVDNEQFF.